The entry that follows covers one T cell receptor beta chain sequence. This clonotype appeared a few times. Its antigen is unknown. No much larger clone is present one base from it, and per-base qualities are unavailable. The data belong to a study of RUNX1 and TCR beta rearrangement in T-cell leukemia (dated by TCRdb to 2018 to 2020). Study-level background: The study compared TCR beta rearrangements and CDR3 junctions in some 14 T-ALLs carrying mono-allelic acquired RUNX1 mutations versus ten to eleven RUNX1 wildtype T-ALLs. In the mutated group, every RUNX1 mutation was heterozygous, with more than 8 located in the Runt homology domain and three in the transactivation domain. RUNX1 wildtype T-ALLs were matched for an immature maturation arrest stage, defined by absent cytoplasmic or surface TCR beta protein. The RUNX1 wildtype T-ALLs were chosen to have at least incomplete clonal TCR beta rearrangements, which allowed D1 segments to be compared with D2 segments. The maturation arrest stages of RUNX1-mutated T-ALLs were more diverse, with some cases arrested before the onset of TCR beta rearrangement. TCR beta rearrangements in human T-ALL were analyzed for comparison with findings from a Runx1 knockout mouse model. An earlier study had already determined the RUNX1 mutation status of the T-ALL cases. The multicentric trials were GRAALL-2003, along with GRAALL-2005. Genescan analysis following EuroClonality multiplex PCR on genomic DNA was used to assess TCR rearrangements. What the work shows at the level of the full study, not this receptor alone: TCR beta CDR3 length or D segment truncation in T-ALLs could not be evaluated because too few clonal rearrangements were available. A smaller share of RUNX1-mutated T-ALLs had clonal TCR beta rearrangements (around 60%) than has been reported for T-ALL in general (over 80%). No significant difference in TCR beta D1 segment usage was found between RUNX1-mutated (83%) and wildtype (approximately 60%) T-ALL clonal rearrangements. Usage of the TCR beta J1 cluster was similar in RUNX1-mutated and wildtype T-ALLs, showing no significant difference.

The CDR3 numbers 16 residues from cysteine through phenylalanine. This entry keeps only the CDR3 DNA: 48 bases, framed from base 1. Clipping removes 3 bases from V and 1 base from J, with 6 as the unmatched junction base count. CDR1 and CDR2 were assigned from the germline V gene (reference sequence) as LNHDA and SQIVND. Libraries came from PCR. Reads for this sample came from an Illumina MiSeq. TCR beta DJ and VDJ rearrangements were characterized by next generation amplicon sequencing. The paper's processing steps were these. Amplicon sequencing data were analyzed with the Vidjil software to identify clonal TCR beta rearrangements. TCR beta rearrangement characteristics were compared between RUNX1-mutated and wildtype groups using two-tailed Fisher exact tests. TCRdb handled the public reads itself, with Q25 trimming in fastp and clone calling in MiXCR, and kept productive beta chains. A single entry per CDR3 protein holds the most common genes and DNA from its merged rows. V and J calls and clone size were set by TCRdb, not the authors. The sample has over 450 distinct CDR3 sequences on record, about 40% of them singletons. The top ten clonotypes cover roughly 98% of the sample.

For oncotyping and quantification of minimal residual disease, T-ALL samples were taken at diagnosis from children and adults treated according to protocol. Rearrangement joined TRBV19 to TRBJ1-1, and TRBD1 aligns with 9 junction nucleotides. The sequencing input was blood. This receptor was obtained from a female donor with T-cell acute lymphoblastic leukemia. This receptor carries the CDR3 CASSILRTGANTEAFF. The DNA is TGTGCCAGTAGTATCCTCCGGACAGGGGCGAACACTGAAGCTTTCTTT. The CDR3, completed at both ends by the reference TRBV19 and TRBJ1-1 genes, gives the full variable domain DGGITQSPKYLFRKEGQNVTLSCEQNLNHDAMYWYRQDPGQGLRLIYYSQIVNDFQKGDIAEGYSVSREKKESFPLTVTSAQKNPTAFYLCASSILRTGANTEAFFGQGTRLTVV.